These T cell receptor beta chains were read from a single sample in a study of blood T cell repertoires in COVID-19. Repertoires were generated with immunoSEQ multiplex PCR, while TCRdb's copy carries only in-frame clones and drops some. The data show a few hundred thousand clones, with around 84% seen just once and under 9% held by the top ten. Sequencing input: peripheral blood. The receptors were sampled from a woman in her seventies with active or convalescent COVID-19. The CDR3 runs from the conserved cysteine through the conserved F or W. Each record gives: D gene, clone size, V gene, J gene, CDR3 protein, CDR3 DNA. A D gene is named only where the DNA matches it firmly. Expanded clones are given a class, and other clones once, few, many or no size at all.

TRBD2	-	TRBV7-9	TRBJ2-1	CASSPGDYRGNEQFF	TGTGCCAGCAGCCCGGGGGACTATCGGGGGAATGAGCAGTTCTTC
-	-	TRBV19	TRBJ2-5	CASSRNQGQETQYF	TGTGCCAGTAGTAGAAATCAGGGTCAAGAGACCCAGTACTTC
-	-	TRBV4-3	TRBJ1-1	CASSQDRSPFRLF	TGCGCCAGCAGCCAAGATCGTTCCCCTTTCCGTCTCTTT
-	-	TRBV7-2	TRBJ2-5	CASTSAVETQYF	TGTGCCAGCACCTCCGCGGTAGAGACCCAGTACTTC
TRBD1	few	TRBV19	TRBJ1-3	CASSMTGTGIGRQNTIYF	TGTGCCAGTAGTATGACAGGGACGGGAATCGGACGACAAAACACCATATATTTT
-	-	TRBV29-1	TRBJ2-5	CSVEGRAETQYF	TGCAGCGTTGAGGGCAGGGCAGAGACCCAGTACTTC
-	once	TRBV7-2	TRBJ1-4	CASTPTGLTNEKLFF	TGTGCCAGCACCCCAACGGGTTTAACTAATGAAAAACTGTTTTTT
TRBD2	once	TRBV9	TRBJ2-5	CASSVAAGGWETQYF	TGTGCCAGCAGCGTAGCAGCGGGGGGGTGGGAGACCCAGTACTTC
-	-	TRBV7-3	TRBJ1-2	CASSLFVGQGDGYTF	TGTGCCAGCAGCTTATTCGTTGGGCAGGGTGATGGCTACACCTTC
-	-	TRBV3-1/TRBV3-2	TRBJ1-2	CASSQDRSPGYTF	TGTGCCAGCAGCCAAGACAGAAGTCCTGGCTACACCTTC
TRBD1	few	TRBV6-5	TRBJ2-7	CASSYSGTGPYEQYF	TGTGCCAGCAGTTACTCCGGGACAGGGCCGTACGAGCAGTACTTC
-	-	TRBV27	TRBJ1-2	CASSYEARDYGYTF	TGTGCCAGCAGTTACGAGGCGCGGGACTATGGCTACACCTTC
TRBD2	-	TRBV5-1	TRBJ2-2	CASSFGLAGGFTGELFF	TGCGCCAGCAGCTTCGGACTAGCGGGGGGATTCACCGGGGAGCTGTTTTTT
TRBD1	-	TRBV6-2/TRBV6-3	TRBJ2-5	CASSWTGRETQYF	TGTGCCAGCAGTTGGACAGGGAGAGAGACCCAGTACTTC
-	-	TRBV10-1	TRBJ1-3	CASSPGPGAGNTIYF	TGCGCCAGCAGTCCCGGACCAGGGGCTGGAAACACCATATATTTT
-	-	TRBV6-5	TRBJ1-6	CASSYLGGASSSPLHF	TGTGCCAGCAGTTACCTCGGGGGGGCTTCTAGTTCACCCCTCCACTTT
-	-	TRBV5-1	TRBJ1-4	CASSTGVATNEKLFF	TGCGCCAGCAGCACGGGAGTTGCAACTAATGAAAAACTGTTTTTT
TRBD2	-	TRBV5-1	TRBJ2-5	CASSPGLAGAQETQYF	TGCGCCAGCAGCCCCGGACTAGCGGGGGCCCAAGAGACCCAGTACTTC
TRBD1	-	TRBV19	TRBJ1-5	CASSTTRGLGPQHF	TGTGCCAGTAGTACAACCAGGGGGTTGGGGCCCCAGCATTTT
TRBD2	-	TRBV7-8	TRBJ2-7	CASTLRGGGSYEQYF	TGTGCCAGCACCCTCCGCGGGGGGGGCTCCTACGAGCAGTACTTC
TRBD1	-	TRBV7-8	TRBJ1-1	CASSLVGTGIEAFF	TGTGCCAGCAGCTTAGTTGGGACAGGGATTGAAGCTTTCTTT
-	-	TRBV6-5	TRBJ1-1	CASGGAAVTFF	TGTGCCAGCGGGGGGGCGGCAGTTACTTTCTTT
-	-	TRBV14	TRBJ2-1	CASSFPGTGSGGAHASSYNEQFF	TGTGCCAGCAGCTTTCCCGGGACAGGCAGTGGGGGGGCCCACGCTAGCTCCTACAATGAGCAGTTCTTC
-	-	TRBV18	TRBJ1-5	CASSPKELQPQHF	TGTGCCAGCTCACCAAAGGAGTTACAGCCCCAGCATTTT
-	-	TRBV4-3	TRBJ2-2	CASSQDNSQVNTGELFF	TGCGCCAGCAGCCAAGATAACAGCCAAGTGAACACCGGGGAGCTGTTTTTT
TRBD1	-	TRBV12-5	TRBJ2-7	CASGKHRGSYEQYF	TGTGCTAGTGGCAAACACAGGGGTTCCTACGAGCAGTACTTC
-	-	TRBV7-6	TRBJ1-4	CASSLGSGATRKLFF	TGTGCCAGCAGCCTAGGGTCGGGTGCCACTCGAAAACTGTTTTTT
TRBD1	-	TRBV5-6	TRBJ2-5	CASLGTGGGAQYF	TGTGCCAGCCTAGGGACAGGAGGAGGGGCCCAGTACTTC
-	-	TRBV19	TRBJ1-5	CASSSEGYSNQPQHF	TGTGCCAGTAGTAGTGAGGGATATAGCAATCAGCCCCAGCATTTT
TRBD1	-	TRBV6-1	TRBJ2-7	CASSAKVRGQGFLSGHEQYF	TGTGCCAGCAGTGCCAAAGTCCGTGGACAGGGATTTTTATCTGGGCACGAGCAGTACTTC
TRBD1	-	TRBV18	TRBJ1-2	CASSPPVPTGAGGYTF	TGTGCCAGCTCACCACCCGTTCCTACAGGGGCTGGAGGCTACACCTTC
-	once	TRBV27	TRBJ1-1	CASTGWPEGAFF	TGTGCCAGCACAGGTTGGCCCGAAGGAGCTTTCTTT
-	-	TRBV15	TRBJ1-1	CATSKRLMVSTEAFF	TGTGCCACCAGCAAGAGACTGATGGTGAGTACTGAAGCTTTCTTT
TRBD1	-	TRBV5-6	TRBJ1-6	CASSSTGVNSPLHF	TGTGCCAGCAGCTCCACAGGGGTGAATTCACCCCTCCACTTT
-	-	TRBV18	TRBJ2-2	CASSLETVCENTGELFF	TGTGCCAGCTCACTAGAGACAGTGTGCGAGAACACCGGGGAGCTGTTTTTT
-	-	TRBV10-1	TRBJ1-5	CASSESRAGNQPQHF	TGCGCCAGCAGTGAGTCGCGGGCTGGAAATCAGCCCCAGCATTTT
-	-	TRBV2	TRBJ2-7	CASSEAQGHEQYF	TGTGCCAGCAGTGAAGCGCAGGGCCACGAGCAGTACTTC
TRBD2	-	TRBV29-1	TRBJ2-1	CSVRDTGGMDEQFF	TGCAGCGTGAGAGACACGGGGGGGATGGATGAGCAGTTCTTC
TRBD1	-	TRBV7-8	TRBJ1-6	CASSLGDSNSPLHF	TGTGCCAGCAGCTTAGGGGACAGTAATTCACCCCTCCACTTT
TRBD1	once	TRBV5-1	TRBJ1-2	CASSFGVQGASGYTF	TGCGCCAGCAGCTTCGGAGTACAGGGGGCGAGTGGCTACACCTTC
TRBD1	-	TRBV29-1	TRBJ2-7	CSVGQGSSYEQYF	TGCAGCGTTGGACAGGGTAGCTCCTACGAGCAGTACTTC
-	-	TRBV27	TRBJ1-1	CASSSRGVMNTEAFF	TGTGCCAGCAGTTCCCGAGGAGTTATGAACACTGAAGCTTTCTTT
-	few	TRBV19	TRBJ2-3	CASSISRSSTDTQYF	TGTGCCAGTAGTATTAGTAGGAGCAGCACAGATACGCAGTATTTT
-	-	TRBV13	TRBJ1-2	CASSLGGRANYGYTF	TGTGCCAGCAGCTTAGGTGGGAGGGCTAACTATGGCTACACCTTC
-	-	TRBV6-1	TRBJ2-5	CASSEYHRRYQETQYF	TGTGCCAGCAGTGAATATCACAGAAGGTACCAAGAGACCCAGTACTTC
-	-	TRBV7-6	TRBJ2-7	CASSFTGNEQYF	TGTGCCAGCAGCTTTACAGGGAACGAGCAGTACTTC
TRBD1	-	TRBV25-1	TRBJ2-7	CASRSPGQVNYEQYF	TGTGCCAGCAGATCCCCGGGACAGGTAAACTACGAGCAGTACTTC
-	-	TRBV12-5	TRBJ1-4	CASGLGVTSEKLFF	TGTGCTAGTGGTTTAGGGGTCACAAGTGAAAAACTGTTTTTT
-	-	TRBV5-1	TRBJ2-1	CASRPDRPSYNEQFF	TGCGCCAGCAGGCCCGACAGGCCTTCTTACAATGAGCAGTTCTTC
-	-	TRBV2	TRBJ1-3	CASSSGTETGNTIYF	TGTGCCAGCAGCTCCGGGACTGAAACTGGAAACACCATATATTTT
TRBD1	-	TRBV5-1	TRBJ1-6	CASSLTGAPDNSPLHF	TGCGCCAGCAGCTTGACAGGGGCCCCCGATAATTCACCCCTCCACTTT
-	-	TRBV2	TRBJ2-6	CASSAVLSGANVLTF	TGTGCCAGCAGTGCGGTCCTCTCTGGGGCCAACGTCCTGACTTTC
-	-	TRBV12-3/TRBV12-4	TRBJ1-4	CASRGEGEKLFF	TGTGCCAGCAGGGGGGAGGGGGAAAAACTGTTTTTT